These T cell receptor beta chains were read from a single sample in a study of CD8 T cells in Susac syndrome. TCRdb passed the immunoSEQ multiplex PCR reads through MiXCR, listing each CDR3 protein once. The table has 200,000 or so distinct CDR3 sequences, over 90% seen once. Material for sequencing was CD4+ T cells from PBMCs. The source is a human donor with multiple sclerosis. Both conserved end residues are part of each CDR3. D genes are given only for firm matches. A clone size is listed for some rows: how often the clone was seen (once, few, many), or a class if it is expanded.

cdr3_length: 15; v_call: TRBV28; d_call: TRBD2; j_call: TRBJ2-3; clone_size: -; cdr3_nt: TGTGCCAGCAAGGGGGGGACTAGGGGTACAGATACGCAGTATTTT; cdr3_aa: CASKGGTRGTDTQYF
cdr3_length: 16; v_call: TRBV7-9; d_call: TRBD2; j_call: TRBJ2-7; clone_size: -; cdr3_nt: TGTGCCAGCAGCTCCCGAGGAGCTAGCGGGAATGGCGAGCAGTACTTC; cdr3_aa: CASSSRGASGNGEQYF
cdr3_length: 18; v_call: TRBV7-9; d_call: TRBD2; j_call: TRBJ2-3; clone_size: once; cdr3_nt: TGTGCCAGCAGTCAGGCCCACTTAGCGGGAGGGCCGGCAGATACGCAGTATTTT; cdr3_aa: CASSQAHLAGGPADTQYF
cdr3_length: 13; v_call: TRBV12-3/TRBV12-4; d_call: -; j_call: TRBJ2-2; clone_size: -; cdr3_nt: TGTGCCAGCAGCCCCCAGGGCGCCGGGGAGCTGTTTTTT; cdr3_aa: CASSPQGAGELFF
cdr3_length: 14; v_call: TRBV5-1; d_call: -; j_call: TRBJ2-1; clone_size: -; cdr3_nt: TGCGCCAGCAGCTTGGATGGGGCCCAGTATGAGCAGTTCTTC; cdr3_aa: CASSLDGAQYEQFF
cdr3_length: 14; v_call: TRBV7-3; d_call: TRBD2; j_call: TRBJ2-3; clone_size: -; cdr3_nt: TGTGCCAGCAGCTCAAGGGGAGGGTCCGATACGCAGTATTTT; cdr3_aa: CASSSRGGSDTQYF
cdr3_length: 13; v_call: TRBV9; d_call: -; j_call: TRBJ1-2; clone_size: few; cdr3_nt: TGTGCCAGCAGCGTAGATCGGAACTATGGCTACACCTTC; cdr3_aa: CASSVDRNYGYTF
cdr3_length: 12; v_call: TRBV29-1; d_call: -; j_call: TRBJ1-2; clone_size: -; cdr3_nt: TGCAGCGTTGCATTAAATAACTATGGCTACACCTTC; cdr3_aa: CSVALNNYGYTF
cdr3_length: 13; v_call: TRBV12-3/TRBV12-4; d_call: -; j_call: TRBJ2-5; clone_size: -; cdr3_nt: TGTGCCAGCAGTTTAGCTACATTGGGGACCCAGTACTTC; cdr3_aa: CASSLATLGTQYF
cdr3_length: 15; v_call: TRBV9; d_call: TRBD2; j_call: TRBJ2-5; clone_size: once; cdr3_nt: TGTGCCAGCAGCGTTGGTAGCGGGGGGGCGGAGACCCAGTACTTC; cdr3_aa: CASSVGSGGAETQYF